This is a list of T cell receptor beta chains from one sample in a study of CD8+ T cells in alopecia areata. The protocol was immunoSEQ multiplex PCR, while the TCRdb copy is restricted to in-frame clones and leaves out a portion. Of around 35,000 clones in the sample, 55% were seen once. The sequencing input was NKG2D-high CD8+ T cells sorted from blood. The source is a human donor with alopecia areata. Each CDR3 is given without its conserved first and last residue. The order of the fields is V gene, J gene, CDR3 protein.

TRBV7-7,TRBJ2-7,ASSGEGSYEQY
TRBV7-6,TRBJ2-7,ASGRMGGEQY
TRBV6-6,TRBJ2-1,ASTRGQEQF
TRBV13,TRBJ2-1,ASSLGPSGISGQF
TRBV28,TRBJ2-1,ASSDPWGSSYNEQF
TRBV6-1,TRBJ2-1,ASIGKEGEQF
TRBV7-9,TRBJ2-7,ASSLAQGRVSAQY
TRBV6-5,TRBJ2-2,ASRPLTGELF
TRBV6-6,TRBJ2-7,ASSPGGYEQY
TRBV29-1,TRBJ1-1,SVIWASSTEAF
TRBV5-6,TRBJ2-2,ASSLGNTGELF
TRBV4-2,TRBJ2-7,ASSQGAPGAYEQY
TRBV9,TRBJ2-7,ASSLKGERVDEQY
TRBV4-1,TRBJ2-1,ASSQINYEQF
TRBV30,TRBJ2-1,AWTTSGRPYNEQF
TRBV29-1,TRBJ2-1,SVENLGEQF
TRBV19,TRBJ2-3,ATTSGRETDTQY
TRBV4-3,TRBJ1-4,ASSQEWDLSEKLF
TRBV10-3,TRBJ2-1,AISESLAGGYNEQF
TRBV29-1,TRBJ2-5,SGRGLQETQY
TRBV9,TRBJ1-2,ASSGNGYT
TRBV21-1,TRBJ2-7,ASSKDGAAGRSYEQY
TRBV7-8,TRBJ2-7,ASSLVAGLLNEQY
TRBV21-1,TRBJ1-5,ASSEDMRGAFQPQH
TRBV9,TRBJ1-2,ASSLADRVYGYT
TRBV7-3,TRBJ2-1,ASSLKLADHNEQF
TRBV28,TRBJ1-4,ASSSVRGSTNEKLF
TRBV4-1,TRBJ2-1,ASSRGTSGHYNEQF
TRBV5-5,TRBJ2-1,ASSFTAGDYNEQF
TRBV4-1,TRBJ2-1,ASSPRELAGYNEQF
TRBV5-1,TRBJ1-2,ASMDNYGYT
TRBV9,TRBJ2-1,ASSPSEGEQF
TRBV27,TRBJ1-1,ASSFLTGWNTEAF
TRBV7-2,TRBJ2-3,ASSVITDTQY
TRBV14,TRBJ2-5,ASSQGGRPQETQY